This T cell receptor beta chain is drawn from a study of T-cell memory formation after mild COVID-19. TCRdb fed the 5' RACE reads into MiXCR, producing one record per CDR3 protein. The profile shows approximately 5,000 distinct CDR3 sequences, roughly 23% of them singletons. The CDR3 totals 12 residues. V was cut by 3 bases and J by 4 bases, with 6 bases left in between. The clonotype was recovered from an adult who had mild COVID-19 (a few samples of this study predate the infection). Cell type and time point are not known. The rearrangement joins TRBV12-3 or TRBV12-4 to TRBJ1-2; no clear D gene. The sequenced sample consisted of PBMCs or a T cell subset sorted from them (not recorded which). In nucleotides, the CDR3 is TGTGCCAGCAGTTTGTATGCCTATGGCTACACCTTC. This sequence encodes CASSLYAYGYTF.